This passage covers 22 T cell receptor beta chains from one sample sequenced in a study of blood T cell repertoires in COVID-19. Profiling relied on immunoSEQ multiplex PCR, and the TCRdb table lists in-frame clones only, not all of them. The sample has 200,000 to 250,000 clones, about 87% seen once. Sequenced: PBMCs or T cells enriched from blood (not recorded which). The receptors were gathered from a woman under 40 who had been exposed to COVID-19.

The chain has TRBV6-2 or TRBV6-3 and TRBJ1-1, with a weak D call TRBD1 (6 bases). The CDR3 is 15 residues long. V lost 5 bases to trimming and J lost 5 bases, with 18 bases between them. The germline gives CDR1 MNHEY, CDR2 SVGEGT. In DNA form, the CDR3 reads TGTGCCAGCAGTCGGCCTACAGGGAGGGAAACTGAAGCTTTCTTT. Protein: CASSRPTGRETEAFF.

A note on this clone: Other DNA variants within this sample encode the same CDR3. The rearrangement links TRBV27 to TRBJ2-7, with TRBD1 matching over 8 bases. Germline assignment: CDR1 MNHEY and CDR2 SMNVEV (reference sequence). V lost 3 bases, J lost 3 bases, and 1 base stayed unmatched. The CDR3 contains 13 residues. For the CDR3, the DNA is TGTGCCAGCAGTTTCGGGACAGGCTACGAGCAGTACTTC. Its protein product is CASSFGTGYEQYF.

This chain links TRBV27 with TRBJ2-7; D not certain. Trimming took off 3 bases at V and 1 base at J, with 10 bases between the two ends. The CDR3 consists of 14 residues. Germline CDR1 is MNHEY and CDR2 is SMNVEV (reference sequence). DNA for the CDR3: TGTGCCAGCAGTTTGGGCCAGTTATCCTACGAGCAGTACTTC. It yields the protein CASSLGQLSYEQYF.

The chain employs TRBV3-1 (or the pseudogene TRBV3-2) and TRBJ2-3; D perhaps matches TRBD2 (6 bases). Germline V gene sequence: CDR1 LGHDT, CDR2 YNNKEL (reference sequence). The CDR3 is 14 amino acids. Between the trimmed V and J ends, which lost 7 bases and 3 bases, there was a span of 14 bases. The CDR3, as DNA: TGTGCCAGCACCTCCCGGGGGTCTACAGATACGCAGTATTTT. Its translation: CASTSRGSTDTQYF.

The rearrangement links TRBV27 to TRBJ2-1, with 13 bases that match TRBD2. Per germline, CDR1 MNHEY and CDR2 SMNVEV (reference sequence). There are 16 residues in the CDR3. V lost 3 bases, J lost 10 bases, and 9 bases stayed unmatched. Written as DNA, the CDR3 is TGTGCCAGCAGTTTCACTAGCGGGAGGGCCTCTGGAGAGCAGTTCTTC. Translation: CASSFTSGRASGEQFF.

V gene TRBV25-1 combines with J gene TRBJ1-2; D gene ambiguous. V gave up 6 bases and J gave up 3 bases, with 11 bases separating them. The CDR3 is 13 residues long. Per the germline V gene, CDR1 is MGHDK and CDR2 is SYGVNS. CDR3 in amino acids: CASSELVDYGYTF. CDR3 nucleotides: TGTGCCAGCAGCGAGCTCGTTGACTATGGCTACACCTTC.

The rearrangement uses TRBV7-2 and TRBJ2-5; maybe TRBD1 (5 bases). The V and J ends lost 2 bases and 2 bases respectively, with 9 bases between them. The germline V gene has CDR1 SGHTA and CDR2 FQGNSA. The CDR3 has 14 amino acids. CDR3 region: CASSLWAGQETQYF. CDR3 in DNA: TGTGCCAGCAGCTTATGGGCAGGGCAAGAGACCCAGTACTTC.

The rearrangement links TRBV6-1 to TRBJ2-5; no firm D call. V was shortened by 3 bases and J by 2 bases, with 7 bases between the two germline ends. The CDR3 is made up of 13 amino acids. Per germline, CDR1 MNHNS and CDR2 SASEGT. CDR3 nucleotides: TGTGCCAGCAGTGAGCGTCCGCAAGAGACCCAGTACTTC. Translating it yields CASSERPQETQYF.

The chain is built from TRBV5-1 and TRBJ2-7; 8 bases fit TRBD1. CDR1 is SGHRS, CDR2 YFSETQ, per germline. The CDR3 runs 13 residues. V shed 4 bases and J 3 bases; nucleotides not matched to a gene: 3. The CDR3 DNA reads as TGCGCCAGCAGCCCGGACAGGGTCTACGAGCAGTACTTC. This encodes CASSPDRVYEQYF.

The table lists this clone with a count of one. V gene TRBV5-1 combines with J gene TRBJ2-2, with 8 bases fitting TRBD2. The germline V gene encodes CDR1 SGHRS and CDR2 YFSETQ. Losses at the gene ends were 3 bases for V and 1 base for J; bases not matched to a gene: 2. The CDR3 has 15 residues. CDR3 loop: CASSYTSGNTGELFF. The CDR3 region has the DNA TGCGCCAGCAGCTACACTAGCGGGAACACCGGGGAGCTGTTTTTT.

The rearrangement uses TRBV19 and TRBJ2-2, with a weak D call TRBD2 (6 bases). Per the germline V gene, CDR1 is LNHDA and CDR2 is SQIVND (reference sequence). There are 15 residues in the CDR3. V was pared by 3 bases and J by 1 base, with 9 bases between. Here the CDR3 reads CASSMTRRNTGELFF. The CDR3 nucleotides read TGTGCCAGTAGTATGACTAGGAGGAACACCGGGGAGCTGTTTTTT.

About this clone: Other DNA sequences of this sample code for an identical CDR3. The chain is built from TRBV2 and TRBJ2-5; 7 bases map to TRBD2. Germline assignment: CDR1 SNHLY and CDR2 FYNNEI. With 2 bases clipped from V and 1 base from J, the junction kept 1 base outside the gene matches. This CDR3 has 14 amino acids. CDR3 region: CASSERTSQETQYF. The CDR3 DNA reads TGTGCCAGCAGTGAAAGGACTAGCCAAGAGACCCAGTACTTC.

The chain joins TRBV2 to TRBJ2-4, with D perhaps TRBD1 (6 bases). V lost 3 bases and J 0 bases, leaving 21 bases between the germline ends. This CDR3 has 19 residues. CDR1 is SNHLY and CDR2 is FYNNEI in the germline V gene. The CDR3 here is CASSDKGQPADIAKNIQYF. CDR3 sequence (DNA): TGTGCCAGCAGTGATAAAGGACAGCCAGCCGATATAGCCAAAAACATTCAGTACTTC.

This chain connects TRBV7-9 to TRBJ2-7; TRBD2 aligns across 8 bases. In germline, CDR1 is SEHNR, CDR2 FQNEAQ (reference sequence). The CDR3 is 13 residues long. Trimming at V came to 5 bases and at J to 3 bases, leaving 3 bases not matched to a gene. In nucleotides, the CDR3 is TGTGCCAGCAGCACCGGGACTAGCTACGAGCAGTACTTC. Translation gives CASSTGTSYEQYF.

The chain links TRBV27 to TRBJ2-2, with D tentatively TRBD2 (7 bases). Germline CDR1 reads MNHEY; CDR2 reads SMNVEV (reference sequence). The CDR3 is 17 amino acids. V was clipped by 6 bases and J by 0 bases, with 17 bases between them. The CDR3: CASRPWGGPANTGELFF. The CDR3 bases are TGTGCCAGCAGACCGTGGGGGGGGCCAGCGAACACCGGGGAGCTGTTTTTT.

The chain links TRBV18 to TRBJ2-7; D is uncertain. Germline V gene sequence: CDR1 KGHSH, CDR2 LQKENI. The V end was cut by 0 bases, the J end by 5 bases, with 8 bases between. The CDR3 is made up of 13 amino acids. The CDR3 loop is CASSPPSSNEQYF. In DNA form, the CDR3 reads TGTGCCAGCTCACCACCGAGTTCCAACGAGCAGTACTTC. The complete variable domain, with remaining parts taken from reference TRBV18 and TRBJ2-7, reads NAGVMQNPRHLVRRRGQEARLRCSPMKGHSHVYWYRQLPEEGLKFMVYLQKENIIDESGMPKERFSAEFPKEGPSILRIQQVVRGDSAAYFCASSPPSSNEQYFGPGTRLTVT.

This rearrangement joins TRBV5-6 to TRBJ1-4; D remains ambiguous. This CDR3 contains 17 residues. The V gene's germline CDR1 is SGHDT and CDR2 YYEEEE. Between the trimmed V and J ends, which lost 0 bases and 4 bases, there was a span of 16 bases. The CDR3 DNA reads as TGTGCCAGCAGCTTGGATCCTCACGGACTGCATAATGAAAAACTGTTTTTT. Encoded protein: CASSLDPHGLHNEKLFF.

This clone has only a few counts. The chain joins TRBV19 to TRBJ1-5, with 7 nucleotides matching TRBD1. The V and J ends lost 7 bases and 3 bases, in that order; junction bases with no gene match: 12. Germline-derived CDR1 and CDR2 are LNHDA and SQIVND (reference sequence). The CDR3 has 16 residues. As DNA, the CDR3 is TGTGCCAGTACCCCACCCGGGACAGTCTTCAATCAGCCCCAGCATTTT. Its protein is CASTPPGTVFNQPQHF.

The V and J genes are TRBV6-5 and TRBJ1-5, with D perhaps TRBD1 (5 bases). The length of the CDR3 is 16 residues. CDR1 MNHEY and CDR2 SVGAGI come from the germline V gene. Trimming pared 1 base from V and 7 bases from J, leaving 17 bases between. CDR3 coding DNA: TGTGCCAGCAGTTACTTAGGGCAGGTAGGGGCCCAGCCCCAGCATTTT. Translated: CASSYLGQVGAQPQHF.

The chain links TRBV5-1 to TRBJ1-6; TRBD1 is a possible D gene (6 bases). Germline V gene lookup returns CDR1 SGHRS and CDR2 YFSETQ. Trimming shortened V by 0 bases and J by 0 bases, and 10 bases separated the two germline ends. The CDR3 has 17 residues. CDR3 sequence reads: CASSLGTGISYNSPLHF. The CDR3 coding sequence is TGCGCCAGCAGCTTGGGTACAGGGATCTCCTATAATTCACCCCTCCACTTT.

The chain recombines TRBV9 with TRBJ2-3; 8 nucleotides agree with TRBD1. The V segment lost 0 bases and the J segment 0 bases; nucleotides outside the gene matches: 3. The length of the CDR3 is 16 residues. Germline values: CDR1 SGDLS, CDR2 YYNGEE. CDR3 DNA sequence: TGTGCCAGCAGCGTAGCTGGACAGGGTAGCACAGATACGCAGTATTTT. It codes for CASSVAGQGSTDTQYF.

The chain joins TRBV30 to TRBJ2-5; a possible D gene is TRBD2 (6 bases). V gave up 4 bases and J gave up 6 bases, with 15 bases separating them. The CDR3 contains 13 residues. Germline CDR1 and CDR2: GTSNPN and SVGIG (reference sequence). CDR3 DNA sequence: TGTGCCTGGAAGGACGGGAGTTGGAAGACCCAGTACTTC. This translates into CAWKDGSWKTQYF.